These 18 T cell receptor beta chains were all obtained from the same sample, sequenced in a study of CD8+ T cells in alopecia areata. Treatment defined: oral pan-JAK inhibitor, 5-10 mg twice daily. Sequencing relied on a cDNA template that was reverse transcribed from extracted RNA. The method was immunoSEQ multiplex PCR; TCRdb's version includes in-frame clones alone and lacks a portion of them. The sample has some 170,000 clones; about 61% are singletons. This sample comprised CD4+ T cells sorted from blood, obtained between weeks 55 and 65, from a patient treated with tofacitinib. The receptor source for this set is a human donor with alopecia areata.

This rearrangement joins TRBV9 to TRBJ2-5; 8 bases are shared with TRBD2. This CDR3 is built from 15 residues. CDR1 and CDR2 (germline): SGDLS, YYNGEE. J lost 5 bases, V lost 6 bases, and 12 bases had no gene match. The CDR3: CASTPHGGGRETQYF. DNA of the CDR3: TGTGCCAGCACTCCCCACGGGGGGGGCAGGGAGACCCAGTACTTC. The complete variable domain, with remaining parts taken from reference TRBV9 and TRBJ2-5, reads DSGVTQTPKHLITATGQRVTLRCSPRSGDLSVYWYQQSLDQGLQFLIQYYNGEERAKGNILERFSAQQFPDLHSELNLSSLELGDSALYFCASTPHGGGRETQYFGPGTRLLVL.

This clone was seen more than once but under ten times. The CDR3, as DNA: TGCGCCAGCAGCTTCACCAGCAGGGGTCCCTACGAGCAGTACTTC. This codes for CASSFTSRGPYEQYF. This sequence joins TRBV5-1 and TRBJ2-7; possibly TRBD1 for D (6 bases). The germline V and J ends were trimmed by 2 bases and 2 bases, with 14 bases remaining between them. The CDR3 contains 15 residues. Germline CDR1 reads SGHRS; CDR2 reads YFSETQ.

This chain links TRBV5-1 with TRBJ2-3; a possible D gene is TRBD1 (6 bases). The germline V gene has CDR1 SGHRS and CDR2 YFSETQ. V lost 0 bases and J lost 5, with 10 bases in between. The CDR3 consists of 14 residues. The CDR3 sequence: CASSLDQGRDTQYF. CDR3 bases: TGCGCCAGCAGCTTGGACCAGGGGCGAGATACGCAGTATTTT.

The chain links TRBV29-1 to TRBJ2-7, with D perhaps being TRBD1 or TRBD2 (5 bases each). CDR3 size: 14 residues. Between the trimmed V and J ends, which lost 6 bases and 4 bases, there was a span of 19 bases. CDR1 and CDR2 (germline): SQVTM, ANQGSEA. The DNA for the CDR3 is TGCAGCGTCAAAGGGACCGATAGAGGGTACGAGCAGTACTTC. It encodes CSVKGTDRGYEQYF.

The rearrangement links TRBV7-3 to TRBJ2-4; the match to TRBD2 covers 12 bases. The CDR3 has 17 amino acids. Per the germline V gene, CDR1 is SGHTA and CDR2 is FQGTGA. V dropped 2 bases and J dropped 4; count of bases not matched to a gene: 6. The CDR3 nucleotides read TGTGCCAGCAGCTTAGCGCCCGGGACTAGCGGGAAAAACATTCAGTACTTC. Residues: CASSLAPGTSGKNIQYF.

With regard to this clone: The sample has other DNA sequences that encode this CDR3 too. The chain joins TRBV5-1 to TRBJ2-3; no clear D. There are 15 residues in the CDR3. The V end was cut by 0 bases, the J end by 0 bases, with 8 bases between. The germline gives CDR1 SGHRS, CDR2 YFSETQ. CDR3 sequence: CASSLVATSTDTQYF. CDR3 sequence (DNA): TGCGCCAGCAGCTTGGTGGCGACTAGCACAGATACGCAGTATTTT.

In DNA, the CDR3 is TGTGCCAGCAAAGGACTGAGCGGGTATGGCTACACCTTC. It encodes CASKGLSGYGYTF. The chain links TRBV27 to TRBJ1-2; D gene ambiguous. The CDR3 is 13 amino acids. The V gene lost 7 bases and the J gene lost 5 bases, with 14 bases spanning the gap. Germline V gene lookup returns CDR1 MNHEY and CDR2 SMNVEV (reference sequence).

This rearrangement joins TRBV7-2 to TRBJ1-6, with D tentatively TRBD1 (6 bases). V gave up 5 bases and J gave up 7 bases, with 12 bases separating them. This CDR3 comprises 14 residues. The germline CDR1 and CDR2 sequences are SGHTA and FQGNSA. CDR3 bases: TGTGCCAGCAGCATACTCCAGGGGAATTCACCCCTCCACTTT. This encodes CASSILQGNSPLHF.

The V and J genes are TRBV6-6 and TRBJ2-3; 7 bases are a match to TRBD2. The CDR3 is 15 amino acids. The V and J ends lost 0 bases and 3 bases, in that order; junction bases with no gene match: 3. Germline V gene lookup returns CDR1 MNHNY and CDR2 SVGAGI (reference sequence). CDR3 nucleotides: TGTGCCAGCAGTTACTCCCGGGGAGGGACAGATACGCAGTATTTT. It yields the protein CASSYSRGGTDTQYF.

The chain joins TRBV7-9 to TRBJ1-5; 7 bases agree with TRBD1. The CDR3 is made up of 16 amino acids. The V gene's germline CDR1 is SEHNR and CDR2 FQNEAQ (reference sequence). The ends lost 4 bases at V and 0 bases at J; junction bases unmatched: 6. The CDR3 DNA sequence: TGTGCCAGCAGCTCCTCGGGACAGTATAGCAATCAGCCCCAGCATTTT. Encoded protein: CASSSSGQYSNQPQHF.

The rearrangement uses TRBV29-1 and TRBJ1-6; D is uncertain. Trimming removed 4 bases from V and 7 bases from J, with 11 bases in between. The CDR3 length is 13 residues. Germline V gives CDR1 SQVTM, CDR2 ANQGSEA. The CDR3 spells CSVVTSPNSPLHF. DNA of the CDR3: TGCAGCGTTGTCACCAGCCCGAATTCACCCCTCCACTTT. Variable domain in full (rest from reference TRBV29-1 and TRBJ1-6): SAVISQKPSRDICQRGTSLTIQCQVDSQVTMMFWYRQQPGQSLTLIATANQGSEATYESGFVIDKFPISRPNLTFSTLTVSNMSPEDSSIYLCSVVTSPNSPLHFGNGTRLTVT.

The rearrangement joins TRBV4-2 to TRBJ2-5; 13 bases line up with TRBD2. Germline CDR1 LGHNA, CDR2 YNFKEQ. Trimming removed 1 base from V and 5 bases from J; junction bases left unmatched: 4. CDR3 length: 16 amino acids. CDR3 sequence: CASSQGTSGGGETQYF. The CDR3 DNA reads as TGTGCCAGCAGCCAAGGGACTAGCGGGGGCGGGGAGACCCAGTACTTC.

V is TRBV10-3 and J is TRBJ2-5, with 7 bases fitting TRBD1. Germline CDR1 and CDR2: ENHRY and SYGVKD. CDR3 length: 14 amino acids. Trimming at V came to 3 bases and at J to 1 base, leaving 2 bases not matched to a gene. The CDR3 region has the DNA TGTGCCATCAGTGAAGCAGGGGGCCAAGAGACCCAGTACTTC. It specifies CAISEAGGQETQYF.

The sample holds a few counts of this clone. The chain links TRBV6-6 to TRBJ2-7; 7 bases agree with TRBD2. The CDR3 consists of 13 residues. The germline V gene has CDR1 MNHNY and CDR2 SVGAGI (reference sequence). Unmatched junction bases numbered 3, after V lost 7 bases and J lost 0 bases. CDR3 residues: CASKGGVSYEQYF. The CDR3 region has the DNA TGTGCCAGCAAGGGAGGGGTCTCCTACGAGCAGTACTTC.

The chain employs TRBV7-2 and TRBJ2-2; the D gene is possibly TRBD2 (5 bases). V lost 5 bases and J 3 bases, leaving 10 bases between the germline ends. Germline CDR1 SGHTA, CDR2 FQGNSA. The CDR3 length is 14 residues. The CDR3 DNA is TGTGCCAGCAGCCTAAAGCGGTACACCGGGGAGCTGTTTTTT. It codes for CASSLKRYTGELFF.

The chain joins TRBV4-1 to TRBJ1-2; the D gene is possibly TRBD1 (5 bases). Trimming cost V 2 bases and J 0 bases, with 13 bases left between them. CDR1 is MGHRA and CDR2 is YSYEKL in the germline V gene. This CDR3 is built from 16 residues. For the CDR3, the DNA is TGCGCCAGCAGCCAACCCCGGGGCAGCTCTAACTATGGCTACACCTTC. It is translated as CASSQPRGSSNYGYTF.

This clone was seen only a few times. The V call is TRBV11-2, the J call TRBJ2-7; no reliable D call. There are 12 residues in the CDR3. Trimming took 1 base from V and 6 from J, leaving 7 bases between them. Germline CDR1 reads SGHAT; CDR2 reads FQNNGV. CDR3 DNA sequence: TGTGCCAGCAGCTTAGCCACCAGCGAGCAGTACTTC. This codes for CASSLATSEQYF. Full variable domain (outside the CDR3, taken from reference TRBV11-2 and TRBJ2-7): EAGVAQSPRYKIIEKRQSVAFWCNPISGHATLYWYQQILGQGPKLLIQFQNNGVVDDSQLPKDRFSAERLKGVDSTLKIQPAKLEDSAVYLCASSLATSEQYFGPGTRLTVT.

V is TRBV4-2 and J is TRBJ1-2; D is unclear. The ends were cut back, 0 bases at V and 2 bases at J, with 7 bases in the middle. Germline V lookup: CDR1 LGHNA, CDR2 YNFKEQ. This CDR3 is built from 14 residues. CDR3 DNA: TGTGCCAGCAGCCAAGATGACAACAACTATGGCTACACCTTC. As protein: CASSQDDNNYGYTF.